A single TCR beta chain is shown here with its context. Antigen: not known. Clones were sequenced by immunoSEQ multiplex PCR, and TCRdb holds only the in-frame ones, with some missing. The table shows approximately 65,000 clones, with more than 80% occurring only once. This record comes from a study of T cells in localized non-small cell lung cancer. Regarding the study as a whole: Among blood samples, higher T cell density accompanied longer overall survival.

The TCR comes from a man aged 40 to 70 with stage II lung adenocarcinoma. The sample here was PBMCs, taken before any cancer treatment.

This chain's CDR3 is CATSGFSSGNTIYF. The CDR3 nucleotides read TGTGCCACCAGCGGCTTCAGCTCTGGAAACACCATATATTTT. The V gene is TRBV15, the J gene TRBJ1-3, with D uncertain. The CDR3 length is 14 residues. Between the trimmed V and J ends, which lost 5 bases and 0 bases, there was a span of 8 bases. Germline CDR1 and CDR2: LNHNV and YYDKDF (reference sequence).